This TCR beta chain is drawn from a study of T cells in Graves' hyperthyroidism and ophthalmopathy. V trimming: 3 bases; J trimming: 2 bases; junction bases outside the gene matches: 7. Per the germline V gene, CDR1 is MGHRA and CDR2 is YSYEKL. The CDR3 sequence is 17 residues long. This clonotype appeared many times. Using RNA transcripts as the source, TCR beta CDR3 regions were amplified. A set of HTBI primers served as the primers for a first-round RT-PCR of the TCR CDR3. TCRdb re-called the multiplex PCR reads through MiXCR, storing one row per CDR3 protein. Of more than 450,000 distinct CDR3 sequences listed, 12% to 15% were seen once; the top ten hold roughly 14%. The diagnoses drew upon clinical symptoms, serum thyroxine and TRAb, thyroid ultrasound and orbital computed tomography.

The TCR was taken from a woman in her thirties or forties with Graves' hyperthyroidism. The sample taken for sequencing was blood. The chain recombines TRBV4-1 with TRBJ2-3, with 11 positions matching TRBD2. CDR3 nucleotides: TGCGCCAGCAGCCAGGTCGTGACTAGCGGGGCCACAGATACGCAGTATTTT. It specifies CASSQVVTSGATDTQYF.